The 32 T cell receptor beta chains in this list originate from one sample, sequenced in a study of blood T cells in healthy people across ages. PCR was performed a second time for roughly 7 to 12 cycles using a sample-barcoded 5' primer and a J-beta primer mix. TCRdb independently ran MiXCR on the 5' RACE reads; one entry per CDR3 protein. The data show about 1.4 million distinct CDR3 sequences, approximately 63% seen once. Sequencing was done on a sample of blood. These receptor sequences come from a man between 18 and 35 years old in good health.

The chain combines TRBV28 with TRBJ2-4; unclear D gene. The better agreement between TRBJ2-5 and the DNA end casts doubt on the J call. The CDR3 is 13 residues long. Germline-derived CDR1 and CDR2 are MDHEN and SYDVKM. In DNA, the CDR3 is TGTGCCAGCAGTGCACCTTCCGTAAAGACCCAGTACTTC. Its protein is CASSAPSVKTQYF.

This sequence joins TRBV28 and TRBJ1-2; 8 bases map to TRBD1. V shed 6 bases, J shed 4 bases, and the junction held 7 bases outside the gene matches. The CDR3 runs to 14 residues. Germline CDR1 reads MDHEN; CDR2 reads SYDVKM. Here the CDR3 reads CASRYPTGGYGYTF. The CDR3 DNA reads TGTGCCAGCAGGTACCCTACAGGGGGCTATGGCTACACCTTC.

This clonotype was seen once. The J gene is TRBJ2-1, the V gene TRBV27; 8 bases fit TRBD2. The CDR3 extends over 16 amino acids. Germline V gene data show CDR1 as MNHEY and CDR2 as SMNVEV (reference sequence). V lost 4 bases to trimming and J lost 1 base; unmatched junction nucleotides: 6. The CDR3 loop is CASSSGGGTSYNEQFF. As DNA, the CDR3 is TGTGCCAGCAGTTCGGGCGGGGGGACATCCTACAATGAGCAGTTCTTC.

The chain links TRBV15 to TRBJ2-5, with D possibly being TRBD1 (6 bases). CDR1 and CDR2 from the germline V gene are LNHNV and YYDKDF (reference sequence). This CDR3 region has 14 residues. The ends were cut back, 0 bases at V and 12 bases at J, with 17 bases in the middle. The DNA for the CDR3 is TGTGCCACCAGCAGAGATATGTTTCAGGGGTTCAAGTACTTC. The encoded protein is CATSRDMFQGFKYF.

Details on this clonotype: A junction boundary mismatches the germline segment, possibly from a read error. V is TRBV7-9 and J is TRBJ2-2; 9 bases align to TRBD1. The germline gives CDR1 SEHNR, CDR2 FQNEAQ (reference sequence). The CDR3 consists of 16 residues. CDR3 residues: CVSSPMDRGVTGELFF. CDR3 nucleotides: TGTGTCAGCAGCCCCATGGACAGGGGAGTCACCGGGGAGCTGTTTTTT.

The V call is TRBV20-1, the J call TRBJ2-4; either TRBD1 or TRBD2 may fit D (6 bases each). This CDR3 spans 14 amino acids. Looked up from germline, CDR1 is DFQATT and CDR2 is SNEGSKA (reference sequence). DNA for the CDR3: TGCAGCGGAGGGGGGCAGATAGCCAAAAACATTCAGTACTTC. Translated, it gives CSGGGQIAKNIQYF.

The DNA of the CDR3 is TGTGCCAGCAAAACAGGCCCGAACACTGAAGCTTTCTTT. Translation: CASKTGPNTEAFF. The gene calls are TRBV6-1 and TRBJ1-1; possible D gene TRBD1, 5 bases. The length of the CDR3 is 13 residues. V was shortened by 7 bases and J by 1 base, with 10 bases between the two germline ends. Germline assignment: CDR1 MNHNS and CDR2 SASEGT.

The V gene is TRBV7-8, the J gene TRBJ1-1; D is unclear. This CDR3 has 14 amino acids. Germline V gene sequence: CDR1 SGHVS, CDR2 FQNEAQ. The ends were cut back, 5 bases at V and 1 base at J, with 11 bases in the middle. This chain's CDR3 is CASSIRRANTEAFF. CDR3 bases: TGTGCCAGCAGCATAAGACGAGCGAACACTGAAGCTTTCTTT.

This rearrangement joins TRBV3-1 to TRBJ2-1; 11 nucleotides align to TRBD2. The CDR3 sequence is 15 residues long. Germline CDR1 and CDR2: LGHDT and YNNKEL (reference sequence). The junction had 5 bases not matched to a gene; V was cut back by 0 bases and J by 10 bases. The CDR3 bases are TGTGCCAGCAGCCAAGAACTAGCGGGAGTTGGGGAGCAGTTCTTC. Translation: CASSQELAGVGEQFF.

This clonotype has only a few counts. This rearrangement joins TRBV7-9 to TRBJ1-2; D gene ambiguous. V was clipped by 5 bases and J by 4 bases, with 14 bases between them. CDR3 length: 14 amino acids. Per the germline V gene, CDR1 is SEHNR and CDR2 is FQNEAQ (reference sequence). CDR3: CASSPRNGFYGYTF. In DNA form, the CDR3 reads TGTGCCAGCAGCCCCCGGAACGGGTTCTATGGCTACACCTTC.

The chain recombines TRBV6-5 with TRBJ2-5; 8 nucleotides match TRBD1. V shed 6 bases, J shed 4 bases, and the junction held 10 bases outside the gene matches. Germline V CDR1 and CDR2: MNHEY, SVGAGI. This CDR3 region has 15 residues. CDR3 in amino acids: CASRPDRDERETQYF. CDR3 bases: TGTGCCAGCAGGCCGGACAGGGACGAGCGAGAGACCCAGTACTTC.

This clonotype occurred a few times. V is TRBV30 and J is TRBJ2-1, with D possibly being TRBD1 (6 bases). This CDR3 is built from 11 residues. Trimming stripped 1 base from V and 8 bases from J, with 6 bases between. CDR1 is GTSNPN and CDR2 is SVGIG in the germline V gene (reference sequence). The CDR3 sequence is CAWSEGDEQFF. As DNA, the CDR3 is TGTGCCTGGAGTGAGGGGGATGAGCAGTTCTTC.

The rearrangement uses TRBV6-4 and TRBJ1-2; D unclear. The CDR3 extends over 14 amino acids. Germline CDR1 and CDR2: MRHNA and SNTAGT. V dropped 2 bases and J dropped 4 bases, with 11 bases sitting between them. The CDR3 spells CASSDRAGGYGYTF. The CDR3 DNA is TGTGCCAGCAGTGACCGGGCAGGCGGCTATGGCTACACCTTC.

The chain employs TRBV5-1 and TRBJ1-2; no firm D call. V was pared by 4 bases and J by 4 bases, with 14 bases between. The CDR3 length is 14 residues. Germline loops: CDR1 SGHRS, CDR2 YFSETQ. The CDR3 here is CASSHPRGSYGYTF. In DNA form, the CDR3 reads TGCGCCAGCAGCCACCCCCGGGGTAGCTATGGCTACACCTTC.

The genes are TRBV4-2 and TRBJ2-1, with a tentative D call TRBD2 (5 bases). V was pared by 1 base and J by 3 bases, with 10 bases between. The CDR3 runs to 15 residues. Germline loops: CDR1 LGHNA, CDR2 YNFKEQ. In DNA form, the CDR3 reads TGTGCCAGCAGCCAAGCGAGGGTCTTCTACAATGAGCAGTTCTTC. This sequence encodes CASSQARVFYNEQFF.

CDR3 residues: CASSQEWTGRDTEAFF. The CDR3 DNA is TGTGCCAGCAGCCAAGAATGGACAGGGCGGGACACTGAAGCTTTCTTT. V usage is TRBV3-1 and J usage is TRBJ1-1, with TRBD1 matching over 8 bases. V was pared by 0 bases and J by 3 bases, with 6 bases of the junction left unmatched. This CDR3 comprises 16 residues. Germline CDR1 LGHDT, CDR2 YNNKEL (reference sequence). Combining the CDR3 with reference TRBV3-1 and TRBJ1-1 gives the whole variable domain DTAVSQTPKYLVTQMGNDKSIKCEQNLGHDTMYWYKQDSKKFLKIMFSYNNKELIINETVPNRFSPKSPDKAHLNLHINSLELGDSAVYFCASSQEWTGRDTEAFFGQGTRLTVV.

V and J are TRBV14 and TRBJ2-5; tentatively, D is TRBD2 (6 bases). There are 15 residues in the CDR3. V lost 4 bases and J 6 bases, leaving 18 bases between the germline ends. The V gene's germline CDR1 is SGHDN and CDR2 FVKESK. CDR3 sequence (DNA): TGTGCCAGCAGCCGATCTACTAGCTTCGCGAAGACCCAGTACTTC. Amino acids: CASSRSTSFAKTQYF.

There are a few counts of this clonotype. This sequence joins TRBV6-5 and TRBJ2-5; D may match TRBD1 or TRBD2 (5 bases each). The CDR3 sequence is 14 residues long. V was trimmed by 2 bases and J by 6 bases, leaving 13 bases between them. The germline V gene encodes CDR1 MNHEY and CDR2 SVGAGI. The CDR3 is CASSYGGRQQTQYF. The CDR3 DNA reads as TGTGCCAGCAGTTACGGGGGACGCCAGCAGACCCAGTACTTC.

This clonotype has a single count. This rearrangement joins TRBV4-1 to TRBJ2-5; 8 bases line up with TRBD1. The DNA end is more similar to TRBJ2-7, so the J call may be wrong. Germline V gene lookup returns CDR1 MGHRA and CDR2 YSYEKL. CDR3 length: 19 residues. The CDR3 here is CASSQDRPGKDRASYEQYF. The CDR3 nucleotides are TGCGCCAGCAGCCAAGATCGTCCTGGTAAGGACAGGGCCTCCTACGAGCAGTACTTC.

The chain has TRBV2 and TRBJ2-7, with a tentative D call TRBD1 (6 bases). Trimming took 1 base from V and 1 from J, leaving 11 bases between them. Germline CDR1 reads SNHLY; CDR2 reads FYNNEI. This CDR3 is built from 15 residues. DNA of the CDR3: TGTGCCAGCAGTGAAGACAGGGTAGGGTCCTACGAGCAGTACTTC. Translation gives CASSEDRVGSYEQYF.

The chain has TRBV20-1 and TRBJ2-1, with D possibly TRBD2 on 6 matching bases. The CDR3 runs 15 residues. The germline CDR1 and CDR2 sequences are DFQATT and SNEGSKA (reference sequence). The V gene lost 1 base and the J gene lost 1 base, with 11 bases spanning the gap. CDR3 nucleotides: TGCAGTGCTAGAGCTGCGGGAAGTTCCTACAATGAGCAGTTCTTC. Residues: CSARAAGSSYNEQFF.

V usage is TRBV12-5 and J usage is TRBJ2-1; tentatively, D is TRBD1 (5 bases). Trimming removed 5 bases from V and 4 bases from J, with 9 bases in between. The germline V gene encodes CDR1 LGHNT and CDR2 FRNRAP. The CDR3 spans 13 residues. CDR3 residues: CASGPPGYNEQFF. Here the CDR3 DNA reads TGTGCTAGTGGTCCCCCAGGGTACAATGAGCAGTTCTTC. Based on the CDR3 plus reference TRBV12-5 and TRBJ2-1, the full variable domain is DARVTQTPRHKVTEMGQEVTMRCQPILGHNTVFWYRQTMMQGLELLAYFRNRAPLDDSGMPKDRFSAEMPDATLATLKIQPSEPRDSAVYFCASGPPGYNEQFFGPGTRLTVL.

This chain joins TRBV14 and TRBJ2-1, with TRBD2 matching 11 bases. The V gene end was trimmed by 5 bases and the J gene end by 8 bases; junction bases not matched to a gene: 8. Germline CDR1 and CDR2: SGHDN and FVKESK. The CDR3 runs to 15 residues. The CDR3, as DNA: TGTGCCAGCAGCTACGGACTAGCGGGTAGGGATGAGCAGTTCTTC. Protein sequence: CASSYGLAGRDEQFF.

The genes are TRBV10-3 and TRBJ2-1; 8 bases agree with TRBD2. Germline V gene data show CDR1 as ENHRY and CDR2 as SYGVKD. Trimming removed 4 bases from V and 10 bases from J; junction bases left unmatched: 18. This CDR3 has 17 amino acids. The CDR3 is CAISAPEEAGVAAEQFF. The DNA for the CDR3 is TGTGCCATCAGTGCCCCCGAGGAAGCGGGAGTGGCGGCCGAGCAGTTCTTC.

The chain employs TRBV7-2 and TRBJ2-3; 7 bases line up with TRBD1. This CDR3 comprises 14 residues. The germline CDR1 and CDR2 sequences are SGHTA and FQGNSA. The ends lost 5 bases at V and 4 bases at J; junction bases unmatched: 6. The CDR3 region is CASSPRTGADTQYF. CDR3 nucleotides: TGTGCCAGCAGCCCAAGAACAGGGGCAGATACGCAGTATTTT.

On this clonotype: The junction differs from germline at one of its ends, possibly a read error. The J gene is TRBJ1-5, the V gene TRBV6-1, with a possible D match to TRBD1 (5 bases). CDR3 length: 15 amino acids. Germline V gene data show CDR1 as MNHNS and CDR2 as SASEGT. The CDR3 here is CACSEGRQLDQPQHF. The DNA for the CDR3 is TGTGCCTGCAGTGAAGGCCGACAGCTTGATCAGCCCCAGCATTTT.

This chain joins TRBV7-2 and TRBJ1-2, with 7 bases matching TRBD1. The germline CDR1 and CDR2 sequences are SGHTA and FQGNSA. The CDR3 consists of 16 residues. The ends lost 5 bases at V and 4 bases at J; junction bases unmatched: 13. The CDR3 sequence: CASSTGQASFSYGYTF. CDR3 DNA sequence: TGTGCCAGCAGCACCGGACAGGCCTCATTTTCCTATGGCTACACCTTC.

The J gene is TRBJ2-7, the V gene TRBV10-3; no reliable D call. Matching the DNA end better, TRBJ2-5 makes the J call doubtful. Germline loops: CDR1 ENHRY, CDR2 SYGVKD. This CDR3 has 15 amino acids. In DNA, the CDR3 is TGTGCCATCCGTTCAGTAGGGATTGGAGTCGAGACCCAGTACTTC. As protein: CAIRSVGIGVETQYF.

The J gene is TRBJ1-5, the V gene TRBV4-2, with D maybe TRBD1 (6 bases). The CDR3 runs to 14 residues. The V gene's germline CDR1 is LGHNA and CDR2 YNFKEQ. Between the trimmed V and J ends, which lost 1 base and 9 bases, there was a span of 13 bases. The CDR3 DNA reads TGTGCCAGCAGCCAAGCGGACAGTTATCCGCCCCAGCATTTT. Encoded protein: CASSQADSYPPQHF.

The chain carries TRBV5-1 and TRBJ1-1; no definite D call. Germline CDR1 and CDR2: SGHRS and YFSETQ. Between the trimmed V and J ends, which lost 4 bases and 4 bases, there was a span of 11 bases. The CDR3 is made up of 13 amino acids. The chain's CDR3 is CASSEVVGTEAFF. CDR3 bases: TGCGCCAGCAGCGAGGTTGTAGGCACTGAAGCTTTCTTT.

V gene TRBV11-2 combines with J gene TRBJ2-2, with no clear D. Germline V gene lookup returns CDR1 SGHAT and CDR2 FQNNGV. The V gene lost 0 bases and the J gene lost 0 bases, with 5 bases spanning the gap. The CDR3 is 15 residues long. CDR3 loop: CASSLERTNTGELFF. CDR3 DNA: TGTGCCAGCAGCTTAGAGAGGACGAACACCGGGGAGCTGTTTTTT.

The chain is built from TRBV20-1 and TRBJ2-5; 9 bases line up with TRBD2. The closer fit of TRBJ2-7 to the DNA end suggests the J call may be wrong. The CDR3 runs to 16 residues. Germline CDR1 and CDR2: DFQATT and SNEGSKA (reference sequence). CDR3 DNA: TGCAGTGCTAGTCCCCTGATCCAGCGGGAGGTGAACGAGCAGTACTTC. This encodes CSASPLIQREVNEQYF.